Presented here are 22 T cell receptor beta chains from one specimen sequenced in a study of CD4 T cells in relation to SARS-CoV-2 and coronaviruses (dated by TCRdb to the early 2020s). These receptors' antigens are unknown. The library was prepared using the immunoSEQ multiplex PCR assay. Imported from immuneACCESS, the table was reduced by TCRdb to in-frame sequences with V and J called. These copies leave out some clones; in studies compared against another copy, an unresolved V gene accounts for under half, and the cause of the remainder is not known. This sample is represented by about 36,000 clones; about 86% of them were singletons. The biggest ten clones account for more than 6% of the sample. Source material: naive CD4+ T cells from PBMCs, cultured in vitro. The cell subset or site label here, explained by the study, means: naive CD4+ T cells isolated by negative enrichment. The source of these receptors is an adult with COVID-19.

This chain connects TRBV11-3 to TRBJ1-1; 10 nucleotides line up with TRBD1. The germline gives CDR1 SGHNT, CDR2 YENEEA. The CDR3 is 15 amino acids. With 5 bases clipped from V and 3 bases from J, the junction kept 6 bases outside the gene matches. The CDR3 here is CASSQSGTGDTEAFF. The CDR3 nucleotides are TGTGCCAGCAGCCAGTCCGGGACAGGGGACACTGAAGCTTTCTTT. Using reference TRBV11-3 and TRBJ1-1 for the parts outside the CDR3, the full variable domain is EAGVVQSPRYKIIEKKQPVAFWCNPISGHNTLYWYLQNLGQGPELLIRYENEEAVDDSQLPKDRFSAERLKGVDSTLKIQPAELGDSAVYLCASSQSGTGDTEAFFGQGTRLTVV.

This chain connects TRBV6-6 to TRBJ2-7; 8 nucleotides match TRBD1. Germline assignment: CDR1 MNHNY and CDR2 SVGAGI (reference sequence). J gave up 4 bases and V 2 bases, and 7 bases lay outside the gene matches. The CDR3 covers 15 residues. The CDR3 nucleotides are TGTGCCAGCAGTTACCTAGGACAGGGCCGATACGAGCAGTACTTC. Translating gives CASSYLGQGRYEQYF.

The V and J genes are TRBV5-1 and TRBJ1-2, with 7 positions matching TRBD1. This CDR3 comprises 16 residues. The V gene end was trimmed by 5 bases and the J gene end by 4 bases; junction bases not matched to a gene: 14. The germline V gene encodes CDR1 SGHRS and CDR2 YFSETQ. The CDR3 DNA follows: TGCGCCAGCAGGGGCGGACAGGTAAGAGCTTGCTATGGCTACACCTTC. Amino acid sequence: CASRGGQVRACYGYTF.

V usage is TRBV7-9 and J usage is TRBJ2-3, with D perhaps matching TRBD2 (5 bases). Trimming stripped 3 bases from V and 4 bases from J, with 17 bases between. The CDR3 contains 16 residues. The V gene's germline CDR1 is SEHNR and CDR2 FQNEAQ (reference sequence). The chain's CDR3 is CASSFLVGAAPDTQYF. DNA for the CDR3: TGTGCCAGCAGCTTCTTAGTGGGAGCCGCCCCAGATACGCAGTATTTT.

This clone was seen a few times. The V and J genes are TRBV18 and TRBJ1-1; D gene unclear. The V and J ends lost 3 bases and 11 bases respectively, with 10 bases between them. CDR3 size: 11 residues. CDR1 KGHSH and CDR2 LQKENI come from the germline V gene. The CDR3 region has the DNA TGTGCCAGCTCACCTGGATCCGGGGCTTTCTTT. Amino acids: CASSPGSGAFF.

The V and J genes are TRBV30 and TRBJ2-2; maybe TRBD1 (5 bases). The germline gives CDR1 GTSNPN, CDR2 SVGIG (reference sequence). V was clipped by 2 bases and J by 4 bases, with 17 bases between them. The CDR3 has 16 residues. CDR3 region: CAWSPLSPDSTGELFF. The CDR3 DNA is TGTGCCTGGAGTCCCCTCTCCCCTGACAGCACCGGGGAGCTGTTTTTT.

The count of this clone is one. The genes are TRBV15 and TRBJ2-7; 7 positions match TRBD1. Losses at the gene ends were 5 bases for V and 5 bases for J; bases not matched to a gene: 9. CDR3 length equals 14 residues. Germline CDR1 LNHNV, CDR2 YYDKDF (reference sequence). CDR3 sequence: CATSLGTGADEQYF. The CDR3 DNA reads TGTGCCACCAGCCTAGGTACAGGGGCCGACGAGCAGTACTTC.

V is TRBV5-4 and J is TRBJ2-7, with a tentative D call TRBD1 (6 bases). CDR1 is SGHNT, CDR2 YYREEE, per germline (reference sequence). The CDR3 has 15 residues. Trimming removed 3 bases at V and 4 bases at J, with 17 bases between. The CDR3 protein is CASSSRGVHVYEQYF. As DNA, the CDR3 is TGTGCCAGCAGCTCCAGGGGAGTACACGTGTACGAGCAGTACTTC.

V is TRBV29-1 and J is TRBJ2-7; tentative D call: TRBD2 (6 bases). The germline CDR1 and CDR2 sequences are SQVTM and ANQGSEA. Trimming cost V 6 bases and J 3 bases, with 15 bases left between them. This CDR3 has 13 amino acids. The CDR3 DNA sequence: TGCAGCGTCCCGGCTAGCGAGGGCTACGAGCAGTACTTC. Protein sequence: CSVPASEGYEQYF.

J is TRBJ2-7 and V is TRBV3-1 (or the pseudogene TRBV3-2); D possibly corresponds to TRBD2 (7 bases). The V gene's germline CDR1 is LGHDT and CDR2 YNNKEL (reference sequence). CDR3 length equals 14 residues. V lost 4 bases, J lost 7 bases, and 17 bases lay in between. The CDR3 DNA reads TGTGCCAGCAGCCGGGGGGGCTCTACCCCGGAGCAGTACTTC. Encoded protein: CASSRGGSTPEQYF.

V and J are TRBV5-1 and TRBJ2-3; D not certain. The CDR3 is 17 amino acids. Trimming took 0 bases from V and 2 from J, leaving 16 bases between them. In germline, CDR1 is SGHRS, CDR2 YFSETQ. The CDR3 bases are TGCGCCAGCAGCTTGGTTTCGGCCCTGAGATCCACAGATACGCAGTATTTT. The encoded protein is CASSLVSALRSTDTQYF.

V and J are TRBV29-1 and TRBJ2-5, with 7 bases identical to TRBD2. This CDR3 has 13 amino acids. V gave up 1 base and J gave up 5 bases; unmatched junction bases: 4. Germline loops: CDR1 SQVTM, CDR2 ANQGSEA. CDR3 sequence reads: CSVEGGGYETQYF. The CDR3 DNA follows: TGCAGCGTTGAAGGGGGAGGGTATGAGACCCAGTACTTC.

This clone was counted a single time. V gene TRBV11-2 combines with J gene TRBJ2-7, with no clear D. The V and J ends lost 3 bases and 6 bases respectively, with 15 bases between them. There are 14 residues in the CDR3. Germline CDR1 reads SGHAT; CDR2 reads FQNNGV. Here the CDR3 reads CASSFSLNVGEQYF. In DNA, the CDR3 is TGTGCCAGCAGCTTTAGCTTAAACGTCGGCGAGCAGTACTTC.

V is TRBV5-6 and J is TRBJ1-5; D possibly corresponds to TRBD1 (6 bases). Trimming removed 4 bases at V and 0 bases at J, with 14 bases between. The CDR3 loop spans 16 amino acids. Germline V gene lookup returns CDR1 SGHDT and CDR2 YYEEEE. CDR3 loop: CASSGDTKYSNQPQHF. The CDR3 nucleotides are TGTGCCAGCAGCGGGGACACGAAATATAGCAATCAGCCCCAGCATTTT.

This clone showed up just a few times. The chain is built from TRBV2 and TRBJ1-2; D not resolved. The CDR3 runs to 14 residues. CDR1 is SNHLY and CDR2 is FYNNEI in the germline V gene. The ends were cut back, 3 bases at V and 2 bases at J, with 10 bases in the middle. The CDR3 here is CASSEDGLNYGYTF. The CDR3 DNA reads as TGTGCCAGCAGTGAGGACGGATTAAACTATGGCTACACCTTC. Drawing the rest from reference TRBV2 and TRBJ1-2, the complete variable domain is EPEVTQTPSHQVTQMGQEVILRCVPISNHLYFYWYRQILGQKVEFLVSFYNNEISEKSEIFDDQFSVERPDGSNFTLKIRSTKLEDSAMYFCASSEDGLNYGYTFGSGTRLTVV.

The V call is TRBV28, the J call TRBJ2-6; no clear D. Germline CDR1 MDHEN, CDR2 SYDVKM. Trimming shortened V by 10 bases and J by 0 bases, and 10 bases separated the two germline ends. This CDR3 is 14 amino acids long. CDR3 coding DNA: TGTGCCACCAACTGGGGCTCTGGGGCCAACGTCCTGACTTTC. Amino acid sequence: CATNWGSGANVLTF.

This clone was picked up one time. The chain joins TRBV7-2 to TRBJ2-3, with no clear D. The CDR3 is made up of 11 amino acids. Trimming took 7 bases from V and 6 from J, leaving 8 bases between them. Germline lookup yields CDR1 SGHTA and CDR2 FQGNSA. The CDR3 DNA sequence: TGTGCCAGCACCGAGGAGGATACGCAGTATTTT. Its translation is CASTEEDTQYF.

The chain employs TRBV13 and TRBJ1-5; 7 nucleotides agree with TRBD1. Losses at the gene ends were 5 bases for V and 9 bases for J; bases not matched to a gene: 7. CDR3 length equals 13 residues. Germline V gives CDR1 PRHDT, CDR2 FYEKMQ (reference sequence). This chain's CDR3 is CASSVTGLGPQHF. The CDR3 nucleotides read TGTGCCAGCAGCGTGACAGGGTTAGGGCCCCAGCATTTT.

The CDR3 reads CASSLSGTAYEQYF. As DNA, the CDR3 is TGTGCCAGCAGCTTGTCCGGGACAGCCTACGAGCAGTACTTC. This rearrangement joins TRBV5-5 to TRBJ2-7; the match to TRBD1 covers 7 bases. Germline-derived CDR1 and CDR2 are SGHKS and YYEKEE (reference sequence). Losses at the gene ends were 1 base for V and 2 bases for J; bases not matched to a gene: 3. The CDR3 is made up of 14 amino acids.

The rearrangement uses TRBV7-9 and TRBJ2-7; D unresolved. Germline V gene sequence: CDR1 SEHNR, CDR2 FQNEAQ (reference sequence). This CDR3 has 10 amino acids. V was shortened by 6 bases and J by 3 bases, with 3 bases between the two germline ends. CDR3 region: CASRNYEQYF. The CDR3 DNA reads TGTGCCAGCAGGAACTACGAGCAGTACTTC.

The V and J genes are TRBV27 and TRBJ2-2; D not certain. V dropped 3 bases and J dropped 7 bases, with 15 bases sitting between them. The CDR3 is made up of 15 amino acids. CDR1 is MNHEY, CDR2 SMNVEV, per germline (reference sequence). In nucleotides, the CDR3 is TGTGCCAGCAGTTTTCAAAGATCGTCCTACGGGGAGCTGTTTTTT. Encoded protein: CASSFQRSSYGELFF.

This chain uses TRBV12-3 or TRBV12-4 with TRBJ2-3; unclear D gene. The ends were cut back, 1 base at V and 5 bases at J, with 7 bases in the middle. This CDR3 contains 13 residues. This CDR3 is CASSLGARDTQYF. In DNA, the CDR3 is TGTGCCAGCAGTTTAGGGGCCCGAGATACGCAGTATTTT.